Given below is one T cell receptor beta chain in context. Its antigen is still unknown. These data are taken from a study of circulating and synovial CD4+ cells in juvenile arthritis. CDR3 length: 16 residues. CDR1 is KGHSH and CDR2 is LQKENI in the germline V gene. The V gene lost 3 bases and the J gene lost 0 bases, with 12 bases spanning the gap. Libraries were prepared by immunoSEQ multiplex PCR; TCRdb keeps only in-frame clonotypes and omits some of them. The sample lists around 32,000 clones, roughly 95% seen once, with about 0.19% in the top ten. Study-level points and caveats: Diversity here was lower than in bulk blood CD4 cells. Bulk blood CD4 samples held at least an order of magnitude more or fewer genomes than CPL. Compared with bulk blood, circulating pathogenic-like lymphocytes shared substantially more CDR3 sequences with synovial T cells. Measured synovium overlap likely understates the true shared repertoire.

The chain uses TRBV18 and TRBJ1-3; a weak D match, TRBD1 (5 bases). Sequences were obtained from CD4+ T cells from blood. The TCR comes from a human donor with juvenile idiopathic arthritis. This CDR3 is CASSPIQANSGNTIYF. CDR3 sequence (DNA): TGTGCCAGCTCACCTATACAGGCCAACTCTGGAAACACCATATATTTT.